This T cell receptor (beta chain) originates from a study of response to subunit inactivated influenza vaccine. This CDR3 is built from 15 residues. Looked up from germline, CDR1 is SGHRS and CDR2 is YFSETQ. Trimming took off 4 bases at V and 0 bases at J, with 11 bases between the two ends. One entry per CDR3 protein results from TCRdb running MiXCR on the RT-PCR reads. The profile covers 650,000 to 800,000 distinct CDR3 sequences, with roughly 14% appearing a single time and around 6.5% taken by the ten largest. This clonotype was detected many times. Source: PBMCs from blood, taken 14 days before vaccination. The sequence was collected from a man aged 45-60 years who received an inactivated influenza vaccine. V is TRBV5-1 and J is TRBJ1-3; D is ambiguous. The CDR3 sequence: CASSDGAYSGNTIYF. As DNA, the CDR3 is TGCGCCAGCAGCGACGGCGCTTACTCTGGAAACACCATATATTTT.